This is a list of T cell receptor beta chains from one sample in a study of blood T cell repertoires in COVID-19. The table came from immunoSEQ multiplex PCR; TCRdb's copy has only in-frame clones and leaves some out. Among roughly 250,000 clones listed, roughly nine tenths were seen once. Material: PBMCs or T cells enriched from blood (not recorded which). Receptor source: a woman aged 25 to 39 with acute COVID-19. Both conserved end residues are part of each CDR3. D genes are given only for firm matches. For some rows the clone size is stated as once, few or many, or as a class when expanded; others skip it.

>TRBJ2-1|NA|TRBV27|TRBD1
TGTGCCAGCAGTTTAGTGGCAGGGGGATACAATGAGCAGTTCTTC
CASSLVAGGYNEQFF
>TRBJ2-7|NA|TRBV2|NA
TGTGCCAGCAGGCGCGGGACCCTTCCCTACGAGCAGTACTTC
CASRRGTLPYEQYF
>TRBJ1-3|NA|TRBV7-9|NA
TGTGCCAGCAGTTCCGACGCAGGGAACACCATATATTTT
CASSSDAGNTIYF
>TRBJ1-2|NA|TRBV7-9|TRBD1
TGTGCCAGCAGCTCGGGACAGATCTATGGCTACACCTTC
CASSSGQIYGYTF
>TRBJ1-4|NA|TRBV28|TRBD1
TGTGCCAGCAGTTTACGCGGGACAGGGGAACATAAAAAACTGTTTTTT
CASSLRGTGEHKKLFF
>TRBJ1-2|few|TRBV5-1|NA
TGCGCCAGCAGCCCGATGACAGTTAACTATGGCTACACCTTC
CASSPMTVNYGYTF
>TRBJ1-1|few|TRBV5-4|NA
TGTGCCAGCAGCTTGGCACCCGGGACACACTATGGGAACACTGAAGCTTTCTTT
CASSLAPGTHYGNTEAFF
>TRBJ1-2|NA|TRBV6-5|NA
TGTGCCAGCAACAGCAACTATGGCTACACCTTC
CASNSNYGYTF
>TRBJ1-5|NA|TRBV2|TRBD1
TGTGCCAGCAGTGAGGGACAGGGCGGCAATCAGCCCCAGCATTTT
CASSEGQGGNQPQHF
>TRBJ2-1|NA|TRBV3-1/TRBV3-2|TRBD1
TGTGCCAGCAGCCAACCCTCCGGGACAGACAATGAGCAGTTCTTC
CASSQPSGTDNEQFF
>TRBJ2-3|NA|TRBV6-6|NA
TGTGCCAGCAGTCCGTTGACACTGCGTCAGGCATACACAGATACGCAGTATTTT
CASSPLTLRQAYTDTQYF
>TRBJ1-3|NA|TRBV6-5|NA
TGTGCCAGCAGGTCCGAGGCTGGAAACACCATATATTTT
CASRSEAGNTIYF
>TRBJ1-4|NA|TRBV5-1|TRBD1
TGCGCCAGCAGCTACCGGACAGGGGTCGAAAAACTGTTTTTT
CASSYRTGVEKLFF
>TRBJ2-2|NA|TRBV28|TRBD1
TGTGCCAGCACCCCCCCGGGGACAGGGGTCTTCGGATCCACCGGGGAGCTGTTTTTT
CASTPPGTGVFGSTGELFF
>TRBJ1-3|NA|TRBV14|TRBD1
TGTGCCAGCAGCCCGGGACAGATTAGAAACACCATATATTTT
CASSPGQIRNTIYF
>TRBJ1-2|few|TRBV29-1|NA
TGCAGCGGCGGGGAGGAGGGCTACACCTTC
CSGGEEGYTF
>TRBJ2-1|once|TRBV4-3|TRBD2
TGCGCCAGCAGCCAAGAACCAACGACTAGCCATGAGCAGTTCTTC
CASSQEPTTSHEQFF
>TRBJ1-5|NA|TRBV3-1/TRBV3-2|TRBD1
TGTGCCAGCAGCCCCAAAGACAGGGGGCATCAGCCCCAGCATTTT
CASSPKDRGHQPQHF
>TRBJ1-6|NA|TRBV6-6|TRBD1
TGTGCCAGCAGTTACGGCCAGACAGGGGTGTCACCCCTCCACTTT
CASSYGQTGVSPLHF
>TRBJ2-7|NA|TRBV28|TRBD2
TGTGCCAGCAGTTCGGGACTAGCGGGTGGCTACGAGCAGTACTTC
CASSSGLAGGYEQYF
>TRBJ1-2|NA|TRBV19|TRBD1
TGTGCCAGTAGTAGCCCCGGGACAGGGAACCTCCTCTATGGCTACACCTTC
CASSSPGTGNLLYGYTF
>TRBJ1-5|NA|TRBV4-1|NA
TGCGCCAGCAGCCATCCAGCGGCCAATCAGCCCCAGCATTTT
CASSHPAANQPQHF
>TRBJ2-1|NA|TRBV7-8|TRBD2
TGTGCCAGCAGCCTTAGCGGGAGTTCCTACAATGAGCAGTTCTTC
CASSLSGSSYNEQFF
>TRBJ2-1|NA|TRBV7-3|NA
TGTGCCAGCAGTACCGACTCAGGGGAAAGGGTCTACAATGAGCAGTTCTTC
CASSTDSGERVYNEQFF
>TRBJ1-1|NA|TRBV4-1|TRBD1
TGCGCCAGCAGCCAATTGCGCCAGGGGGGGAACACTGAAGCTTTCTTT
CASSQLRQGGNTEAFF
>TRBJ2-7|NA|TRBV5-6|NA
TGTGCCAGCAGCTTGGCAGGAGCGGCCTACGAGCAGTACTTC
CASSLAGAAYEQYF
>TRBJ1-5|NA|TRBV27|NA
TGTGCCAGCAGAGCCAGGGCGGATCAGCCCCAGCATTTT
CASRARADQPQHF
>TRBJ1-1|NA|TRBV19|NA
TGTGCCAGCAGCCAGACAGTTAGAGAAGCTTTCTTT
CASSQTVREAFF
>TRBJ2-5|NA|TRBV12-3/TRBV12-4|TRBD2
TGTGCCAGCCGAGCGGGGTACGCGATCCAGTACTTC
CASRAGYAIQYF
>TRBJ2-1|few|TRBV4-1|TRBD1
TGCGCCAGCAGCCTCAGTATTGACAGGGGTAATGAGCAGTTCTTC
CASSLSIDRGNEQFF
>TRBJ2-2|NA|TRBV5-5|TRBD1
TGTGCCAGCAGTCCGACAGGGGAAGCTGCCGGGGAGCTGTTTTTT
CASSPTGEAAGELFF
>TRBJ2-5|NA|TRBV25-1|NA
TGTGCCAGCAGTTCCTTCCTCCAAGAGACCCAGTACTTC
CASSSFLQETQYF
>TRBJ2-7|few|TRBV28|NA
TGTGCCAGCAAAAGCGACCTCTCCCTGTACGAGCAGTACTTC
CASKSDLSLYEQYF
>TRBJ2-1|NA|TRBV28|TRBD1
TGTGCCAGCAGACTAAACACAGGGGGAAGTGAGCAGTTCTTC
CASRLNTGGSEQFF
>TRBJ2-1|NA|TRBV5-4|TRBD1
TGTGCCAGCAGCTTACCGGGACAGGGGATAAACAATGAGCAGTTCTTC
CASSLPGQGINNEQFF
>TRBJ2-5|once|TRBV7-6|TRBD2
TGTGCCAGCAGCATCCGCCAGGCGAGCGGGGTTCGAGAGACCCAGTACTTC
CASSIRQASGVRETQYF
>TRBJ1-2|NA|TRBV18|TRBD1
TGTGCCAGCTCTCCCGACCGGGACAGGGTTAACTATGGCTACACCTTC
CASSPDRDRVNYGYTF
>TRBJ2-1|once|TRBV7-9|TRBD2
TGTGCCAGCAATGGACGGGAGGGCCACTCCTACAATGAGCAGTTCTTC
CASNGREGHSYNEQFF
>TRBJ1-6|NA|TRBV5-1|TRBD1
TGCGCCAGCAGCCCACGGACAGGAGAGTATAATTCACCCCTCCACTTT
CASSPRTGEYNSPLHF
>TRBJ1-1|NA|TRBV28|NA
TGTGCCAGCAGTTACAGGCCTTGGGGTGACACTGAAGCTTTCTTT
CASSYRPWGDTEAFF
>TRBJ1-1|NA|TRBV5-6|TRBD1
TGTGCCAGCAGTCCAACAGGGGTCCCCACTGAAGCTTTCTTT
CASSPTGVPTEAFF